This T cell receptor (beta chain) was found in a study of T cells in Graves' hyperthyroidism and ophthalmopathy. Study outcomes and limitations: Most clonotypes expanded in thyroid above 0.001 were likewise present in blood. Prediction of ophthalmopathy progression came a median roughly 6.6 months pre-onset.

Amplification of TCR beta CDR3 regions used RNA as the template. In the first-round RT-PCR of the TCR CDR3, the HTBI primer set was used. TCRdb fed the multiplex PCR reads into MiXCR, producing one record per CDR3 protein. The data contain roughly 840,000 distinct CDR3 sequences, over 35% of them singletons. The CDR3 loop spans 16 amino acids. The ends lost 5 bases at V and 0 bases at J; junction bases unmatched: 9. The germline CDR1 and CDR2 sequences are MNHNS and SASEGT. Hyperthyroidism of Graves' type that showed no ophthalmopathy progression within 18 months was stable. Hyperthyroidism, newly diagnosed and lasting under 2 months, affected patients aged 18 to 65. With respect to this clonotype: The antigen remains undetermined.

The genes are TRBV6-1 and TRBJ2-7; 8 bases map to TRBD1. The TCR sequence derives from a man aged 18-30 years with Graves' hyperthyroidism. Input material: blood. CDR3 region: CASSYSGTGPSYEQYF. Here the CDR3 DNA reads TGTGCCAGCAGTTACTCTGGGACAGGCCCCTCCTACGAGCAGTACTTC.